This TCR beta chain came from a study of multiple sclerosis patients with progressive multifocal leukoencephalopathy. Of note for this clone: Its antigen is not known.

Study-level points and caveats: Lower normalized Shannon entropy suggested reduced TRB diversity in most PML patients. PML-onset expanded TRB clones were detectable before and during natalizumab therapy.

Profiled with immunoSEQ multiplex PCR; TCRdb holds only in-frame clones, not every one. The table includes 25,000 to 30,000 clones, 85% to 90% detected once. Time point given: before natalizumab initiation. Prior interferon beta treatment was universal, and the PML patients were all female. The sequenced material came from PBMCs. The sequence came from a human donor with multiple sclerosis.

Here the CDR3 reads CASSVDEVTSSGNTIYF. The CDR3 region has the DNA TGTGCCAGCAGCGTAGATGAGGTGACGAGCTCTGGAAACACCATATATTTT. This rearrangement joins TRBV9 to TRBJ1-3; D unclear. CDR3 size: 17 residues. Germline V gene data show CDR1 as SGDLS and CDR2 as YYNGEE. Between the trimmed V and J ends, which lost 0 bases and 0 bases, there was a span of 13 bases.